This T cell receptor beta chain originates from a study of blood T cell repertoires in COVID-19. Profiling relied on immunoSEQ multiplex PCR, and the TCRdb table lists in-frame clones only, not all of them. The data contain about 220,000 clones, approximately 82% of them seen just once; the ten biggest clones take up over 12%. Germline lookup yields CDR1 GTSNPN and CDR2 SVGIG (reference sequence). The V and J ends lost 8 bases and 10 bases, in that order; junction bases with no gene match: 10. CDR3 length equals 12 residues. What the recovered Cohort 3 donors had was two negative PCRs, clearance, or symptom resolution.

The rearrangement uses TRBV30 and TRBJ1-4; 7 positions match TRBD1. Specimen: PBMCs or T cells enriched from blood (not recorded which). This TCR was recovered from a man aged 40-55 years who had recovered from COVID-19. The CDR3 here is CATTTRQGKLFF. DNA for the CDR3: TGTGCCACGACGACCCGACAGGGAAAACTGTTTTTT.